This passage covers 21 T cell receptor beta chains from one sample sequenced in a study of cytomegalovirus exposure and HLA in healthy donors. Repertoires were generated with immunoSEQ multiplex PCR, while TCRdb's copy carries only in-frame clones and drops some. The table records under 200,000 clones, 96% of them present only once. Input material: PBMCs. The receptors derive from a woman aged 18 to 35 in good health and CMV-seronegative.

The rearrangement uses TRBV29-1 and TRBJ2-6; no clear D. Germline V lookup: CDR1 SQVTM, CDR2 ANQGSEA. There are 13 residues in the CDR3. V was shortened by 7 bases and J by 3 bases, with 10 bases between the two germline ends. CDR3 protein: CSAPFFGANVLTF. The CDR3, as DNA: TGCAGCGCCCCTTTCTTTGGGGCCAACGTCCTGACTTTC. The whole variable domain, remainder taken from reference TRBV29-1 and TRBJ2-6, is SAVISQKPSRDICQRGTSLTIQCQVDSQVTMMFWYRQQPGQSLTLIATANQGSEATYESGFVIDKFPISRPNLTFSTLTVSNMSPEDSSIYLCSAPFFGANVLTFGAGSRLTVL.

In its sample, this clone was seen a few times. The genes are TRBV7-8 and TRBJ2-1, with TRBD1 matching 7 bases. J lost 4 bases, V lost 5 bases, and 2 bases had no gene match. The CDR3 has 13 residues. Germline values: CDR1 SGHVS, CDR2 FQNEAQ. The CDR3 DNA reads TGTGCCAGCAGCCTGGGACAGTACAATGAGCAGTTCTTC. Its translation is CASSLGQYNEQFF.

The chain is built from TRBV5-1 and TRBJ2-7, with D uncertain. CDR1 SGHRS and CDR2 YFSETQ come from the germline V gene. Trimming removed 5 bases from V and 6 bases from J, with 6 bases in between. This CDR3 comprises 10 residues. The CDR3 reads CASSSSEQYF. The CDR3 DNA sequence: TGCGCCAGCAGTAGCAGCGAGCAGTACTTC.

The chain links TRBV19 to TRBJ1-1; TRBD1 matches 9 bases. Germline lookup yields CDR1 LNHDA and CDR2 SQIVND (reference sequence). CDR3 length equals 15 residues. The V segment lost 4 bases and the J segment 3 bases; nucleotides outside the gene matches: 6. DNA of the CDR3: TGTGCCAGTAGTACGGCCGGGACAGGGTACACTGAAGCTTTCTTT. It encodes CASSTAGTGYTEAFF.

The rearrangement links TRBV19 to TRBJ2-1; 10 bases map to TRBD1. Germline CDR1 is LNHDA and CDR2 is SQIVND (reference sequence). This CDR3 contains 16 residues. V trimming: 1 base; J trimming: 7 bases; junction bases outside the gene matches: 7. CDR3 in DNA: TGTGCCAGTAGTATAGGAGGGACAGGGGTTACAAATGAGCAGTTCTTC. The encoded protein is CASSIGGTGVTNEQFF.

The genes are TRBV4-2 and TRBJ2-2; TRBD2 matches 9 bases. V shed 4 bases, J shed 4 bases, and the junction held 10 bases outside the gene matches. The V gene's germline CDR1 is LGHNA and CDR2 YNFKEQ. The CDR3 extends over 17 amino acids. DNA of the CDR3: TGTGCCAGCAGCCCCTCTCTAGCGGGGAGGACCACCGGGGAGCTGTTTTTT. Protein product: CASSPSLAGRTTGELFF.

In this sample, this clone turned up once. The V call is TRBV6-1, the J call TRBJ2-7; maybe TRBD1 (6 bases). Trimming stripped 2 bases from V and 2 bases from J, with 16 bases between. This CDR3 contains 16 residues. Germline values: CDR1 MNHNS, CDR2 SASEGT. The CDR3 loop reads CASSEPRGSVTYEQYF. For the CDR3, the DNA is TGTGCCAGCAGTGAACCAAGGGGGTCCGTTACCTACGAGCAGTACTTC.

J is TRBJ1-3 and V is TRBV28, with a tentative D call TRBD1 (5 bases). V was pared by 2 bases and J by 2 bases, with 10 bases between. The CDR3 sequence is 15 residues long. Per the germline V gene, CDR1 is MDHEN and CDR2 is SYDVKM. For the CDR3, the DNA is TGTGCCAGCAGTTTAGGGGCCCAGGCTGGAAACACCATATATTTT. It codes for CASSLGAQAGNTIYF.

The rearrangement joins TRBV6-5 to TRBJ1-2, with D tentatively TRBD1 (6 bases). V was shortened by 5 bases and J by 3 bases, with 7 bases between the two germline ends. This CDR3 spans 12 amino acids. The V gene's germline CDR1 is MNHEY and CDR2 SVGAGI. The CDR3 here is CASSEGDYGYTF. The CDR3 bases are TGTGCCAGCAGTGAGGGGGACTATGGCTACACCTTC.

The rearrangement uses TRBV27 and TRBJ1-2; 9 bases fit TRBD1. The V and J ends lost 4 bases and 1 base, in that order; junction bases with no gene match: 4. Germline-derived CDR1 and CDR2 are MNHEY and SMNVEV (reference sequence). The CDR3 extends over 15 amino acids. The CDR3 DNA follows: TGTGCCAGCAGTTCGGGGACAGGGATTAACTATGGCTACACCTTC. Translated, it gives CASSSGTGINYGYTF.

The chain carries TRBV27 and TRBJ1-1; D uncertain. The CDR3 consists of 15 residues. V was clipped by 3 bases and J by 4 bases, with 15 bases between them. Germline V gene data show CDR1 as MNHEY and CDR2 as SMNVEV (reference sequence). The CDR3 DNA reads TGTGCCAGCAGTTTGTCAGGAATGCTTGGCACTGAAGCTTTCTTT. The encoded protein is CASSLSGMLGTEAFF.

The rearrangement links TRBV4-3 to TRBJ1-6; D ambiguous. Germline-derived CDR1 and CDR2 are LGHNA and YSLEER. With 3 bases removed from V and 11 bases from J, the gap between germline ends came to 20 bases. CDR3 length equals 16 residues. The CDR3 loop reads CASSQFGPGLMTPLHF. For the CDR3, the DNA is TGCGCCAGCAGCCAGTTCGGGCCAGGACTTATGACACCCCTCCACTTT.

CDR3: CASSQVQGTGELFF. The CDR3 DNA reads as TGTGCCAGCAGCCAAGTACAGGGGACCGGGGAGCTGTTTTTT. The chain couples TRBV7-3 to TRBJ2-2, with TRBD1 matching over 7 bases. This CDR3 comprises 14 residues. J gave up 5 bases and V 5 bases, and 5 bases lay outside the gene matches. Germline lookup yields CDR1 SGHTA and CDR2 FQGTGA.

V and J are TRBV7-8 and TRBJ2-6; tentative D call: TRBD2 (5 bases). Trimming took off 1 base at V and 4 bases at J, with 5 bases between the two ends. Germline-derived CDR1 and CDR2 are SGHVS and FQNEAQ. The CDR3 has 14 amino acids. The CDR3 sequence: CASSLGGGANVLTF. CDR3 bases: TGTGCCAGCAGCTTAGGAGGGGGGGCCAACGTCCTGACTTTC.

The J gene is TRBJ1-5, the V gene TRBV5-6, with 7 bases matching TRBD1. Per germline, CDR1 SGHDT and CDR2 YYEEEE. This CDR3 region has 14 residues. The ends lost 1 base at V and 2 bases at J; junction bases unmatched: 0. CDR3 nucleotides: TGTGCCAGCAGCTTGACAGGGGGCAATCAGCCCCAGCATTTT. Translating gives CASSLTGGNQPQHF. Based on the CDR3 plus reference TRBV5-6 and TRBJ1-5, the full variable domain is DAGVTQSPTHLIKTRGQQVTLRCSPKSGHDTVSWYQQALGQGPQFIFQYYEEEERQRGNFPDRFSGHQFPNYSSELNVNALLLGDSALYLCASSLTGGNQPQHFGDGTRLSIL.

This chain connects TRBV18 to TRBJ1-6; D call uncertain. Germline V lookup: CDR1 KGHSH, CDR2 LQKENI. This CDR3 is built from 15 residues. Trimming removed 3 bases at V and 10 bases at J, with 16 bases between. CDR3 amino acids: CASSPPGGLGSPLHF. The CDR3 DNA follows: TGTGCCAGCTCACCCCCGGGAGGCCTGGGGTCACCCCTCCACTTT.

The chain is built from TRBV5-1 and TRBJ2-3; 8 bases agree with TRBD1. With 0 bases clipped from V and 5 bases from J, the junction kept 8 bases outside the gene matches. This CDR3 has 16 amino acids. Per the germline V gene, CDR1 is SGHRS and CDR2 is YFSETQ. CDR3 DNA: TGCGCCAGCAGCTTGGCGCCGCAGGGGGCGCGAGATACGCAGTATTTT. Its protein product is CASSLAPQGARDTQYF.

The CDR3 protein is CAIGTGDQPQHF. The CDR3 nucleotides read TGTGCCATCGGGACAGGGGATCAGCCCCAGCATTTT. V is TRBV10-3 and J is TRBJ1-5, with 10 nucleotides matching TRBD1. Germline V gene sequence: CDR1 ENHRY, CDR2 SYGVKD. CDR3 length: 12 residues. V was pared by 8 bases and J by 5 bases, with 0 bases of the junction left unmatched.

In this sample, this clone turned up once. The chain employs TRBV11-2 and TRBJ1-6, with 8 bases that match TRBD1. CDR3 length: 17 residues. The junction had 9 bases not matched to a gene; V was cut back by 1 base and J by 7 bases. Germline loops: CDR1 SGHAT, CDR2 FQNNGV. The CDR3, as DNA: TGTGCCAGCAGCTTAGTCGCAGGGGGCGCCAGAAATTCACCCCTCCACTTT. Translating it yields CASSLVAGGARNSPLHF.

The table lists this clone with a count of one. The genes are TRBV4-2 and TRBJ1-5; D ambiguous. The CDR3 is made up of 17 amino acids. Germline V gives CDR1 LGHNA, CDR2 YNFKEQ. The V gene lost 2 bases and the J gene lost 0 bases, with 14 bases spanning the gap. DNA for the CDR3: TGTGCCAGCAGCCAACGGGTGGGAGTCTATAGCAATCAGCCCCAGCATTTT. Translation gives CASSQRVGVYSNQPQHF.

This clone was observed a single time. The rearrangement uses TRBV4-3 and TRBJ1-2, with 8 bases that match TRBD1. The CDR3 has 14 residues. V lost 2 bases to trimming and J lost 6 bases; unmatched junction nucleotides: 5. From germline, CDR1 is LGHNA and CDR2 YSLEER. The CDR3 DNA is TGCGCCAGCAGCCAACAGGGGGCTCTGGATGGCTACACCTTC. It yields the protein CASSQQGALDGYTF.